These 29 T cell receptor beta chains were all obtained from the same sample, sequenced in a study of human T cells and chemical hapten exposure. Library preparation tagged each individual cDNA molecule with a unique molecular identifier. TCRdb recomputed calls from the reads with MiXCR, one row per CDR3 protein. The sample records roughly 120,000 distinct CDR3 sequences, roughly 8.5% being singletons. Total RNA was isolated from unfractionated whole blood. Material for sequencing was whole blood. Receptors originate from a human donor in good health. Some clones in this sample may be carry-over from other donors' samples.

The V call is TRBV7-6, the J call TRBJ2-3; D is unclear. The CDR3 spans 17 residues. Germline assignment: CDR1 SGHVS and CDR2 FNYEAQ. The germline V and J ends were trimmed by 1 base and 2 bases, with 16 bases remaining between them. This chain's CDR3 is CASSLGSGVSFTDTQYF. Written as DNA, the CDR3 is TGTGCCAGCAGCTTAGGGTCTGGTGTTAGCTTCACAGATACGCAGTATTTT.

This clonotype has ten or more counts. The CDR3 here is CASSYQGPNSNQPQHF. CDR3 nucleotide sequence: TGTGCCAGCAGTTACCAGGGACCGAATAGCAATCAGCCCCAGCATTTT. The chain employs TRBV6-5 and TRBJ1-5, with a possible D match to TRBD1 (5 bases). The CDR3 is 16 amino acids. Germline V gene lookup returns CDR1 MNHEY and CDR2 SVGAGI. Trimming shortened V by 2 bases and J by 0 bases, and 11 bases separated the two germline ends.

In regard to this clonotype: A much larger clonotype is one base distant, so this may be a read error. The chain carries TRBV11-2 and TRBJ2-5; TRBD1 aligns across 7 bases. The CDR3 loop spans 16 amino acids. Germline assignment: CDR1 SGHAT and CDR2 FQNNGV. DNA for the CDR3: TGTGCCGGCAGCTTAGAGGGACAGACGTACCAAGAGACCCAGTACTTC. This gives the protein CAGSLEGQTYQETQYF.

The rearrangement links TRBV27 to TRBJ1-2, with TRBD1 identical over 7 bases. Germline V gives CDR1 MNHEY, CDR2 SMNVEV (reference sequence). After removal of 6 bases from V and 2 bases from J, the junction contained 6 bases not matched to a gene. The CDR3 spans 14 residues. Here the CDR3 reads CASRSGGRNYGYTF. In DNA, the CDR3 is TGTGCCAGCAGGTCAGGGGGTAGGAACTATGGCTACACCTTC.

The rearrangement joins TRBV6-1 to TRBJ1-1; D remains ambiguous. V lost 2 bases and J 0 bases, leaving 10 bases between the germline ends. The CDR3 extends over 15 amino acids. The germline V gene has CDR1 MNHNS and CDR2 SASEGT. CDR3 in amino acids: CASSEIRTLNTEAFF. The CDR3 DNA follows: TGTGCCAGCAGTGAAATCCGGACCTTGAACACTGAAGCTTTCTTT.

This chain joins TRBV6-5 and TRBJ2-1; tentatively, D is TRBD1 (5 bases). The V end lost 7 bases, the J end lost 3 bases, and 10 bases lay between the germline ends. Germline CDR1 reads MNHEY; CDR2 reads SVGAGI. This CDR3 is built from 13 residues. The CDR3 DNA sequence: TGTGCCAGCACCCAGGGTCGCTACAATGAGCAGTTCTTC. It encodes CASTQGRYNEQFF.

This clonotype was counted ten times or more. This chain links TRBV9 with TRBJ1-1; a possible D gene is TRBD1 (5 bases). Trimming removed 0 bases at V and 2 bases at J, with 8 bases between. The CDR3 is made up of 14 amino acids. The germline V gene encodes CDR1 SGDLS and CDR2 YYNGEE. CDR3 nucleotides: TGTGCCAGCAGCGTAGGACAGCAAAACACTGAAGCTTTCTTT. Protein: CASSVGQQNTEAFF.

The J gene is TRBJ1-2, the V gene TRBV19; D is unclear. The ends were cut back, 7 bases at V and 1 base at J, with 13 bases in the middle. Germline-derived CDR1 and CDR2 are LNHDA and SQIVND (reference sequence). The CDR3 has 14 residues. DNA of the CDR3: TGTGCCAGTAACCCGACGGACTATAACTATGGCTACACCTTC. Encoded protein: CASNPTDYNYGYTF.

V and J are TRBV15 and TRBJ2-2; the D is unclear. The germline V gene encodes CDR1 LNHNV and CDR2 YYDKDF (reference sequence). The germline V and J ends were trimmed by 4 bases and 0 bases, with 9 bases remaining between them. The CDR3 consists of 15 residues. CDR3 protein: CATSTDSSNTGELFF. The DNA for the CDR3 is TGTGCCACCAGCACCGACTCATCGAACACCGGGGAGCTGTTTTTT.

This clonotype was observed many times. The CDR3 here is CASSLGPGSSYNSPLHF. The CDR3 DNA reads as TGTGCCAGCAGCTTAGGGCCGGGTAGCTCCTATAATTCACCCCTCCACTTT. This chain links TRBV7-8 with TRBJ1-6; D call uncertain. The CDR3 sequence is 17 residues long. The germline V gene encodes CDR1 SGHVS and CDR2 FQNEAQ. The ends were cut back, 1 base at V and 0 bases at J, with 10 bases in the middle.

This clonotype was seen at least ten times. The chain employs TRBV5-4 and TRBJ2-1, with unresolved D. The germline CDR1 and CDR2 sequences are SGHNT and YYREEE (reference sequence). V lost 0 bases and J lost 8, with 12 bases in between. The CDR3 length is 14 residues. CDR3 residues: CASSLEVGSDEQFF. The CDR3 coding sequence is TGTGCCAGCAGCTTGGAGGTGGGATCCGATGAGCAGTTCTTC.

This clonotype has more than one count but fewer than ten. The V call is TRBV6-2 or TRBV6-3, the J call TRBJ2-4, with 8 nucleotides matching TRBD2. Per germline, CDR1 MNHEY and CDR2 SVGEGT. The length of the CDR3 is 14 residues. V was clipped by 5 bases and J by 8 bases; unmatched bases: 8. The CDR3 region has the DNA TGTGCCAGCAGTACCATGACTAGCGTGGACATTCAGTACTTC. Translating it yields CASSTMTSVDIQYF.

This clonotype was recorded many times. V gene TRBV10-3 combines with J gene TRBJ2-5; D is ambiguous. V gave up 5 bases and J gave up 3 bases, with 7 bases separating them. This CDR3 contains 12 residues. Germline V CDR1 and CDR2: ENHRY, SYGVKD. This CDR3 is CAISRTEETQYF. Written as DNA, the CDR3 is TGTGCCATCAGTCGGACCGAAGAGACCCAGTACTTC.

The V and J genes are TRBV25-1 and TRBJ2-7; 10 nucleotides match TRBD1. There are 15 residues in the CDR3. Looked up from germline, CDR1 is MGHDK and CDR2 is SYGVNS. V was clipped by 4 bases and J by 3 bases; unmatched bases: 6. CDR3 in amino acids: CASSAPGQGYYEQYF. CDR3 DNA sequence: TGTGCCAGCAGTGCCCCGGGACAGGGGTACTACGAGCAGTACTTC.

Comments on this clonotype: This may be a read error, as it is one base from a much larger clone. The chain carries TRBV6-2 or TRBV6-3 and TRBJ1-2; D call uncertain. CDR1 is MNHEY, CDR2 SVGEGT, per germline. The CDR3 has 11 residues. The chain's CDR3 is CANSRRLGYTF. Written as DNA, the CDR3 is TGTGCCAACAGTAGGCGTCTTGGCTACACCTTC.

On this clonotype itself: Germline is not matched at one junction end, which may reflect a read error. The chain uses TRBV4-2 and TRBJ1-6; the D gene is possibly TRBD1 (5 bases). Germline-derived CDR1 and CDR2 are LGHNA and YNFKEQ. The CDR3 loop spans 15 amino acids. The DNA for the CDR3 is TGTGCCAGCAGCCAAGGGGACCTCTATAATTCATCCCTCCACTTT. Its protein is CASSQGDLYNSSLHF.

This clonotype has at least ten counts. The chain uses TRBV4-3 and TRBJ1-6; TRBD1 matches 8 bases. The CDR3 covers 14 residues. The V gene's germline CDR1 is LGHNA and CDR2 YSLEER. With 2 bases clipped from V and 7 bases from J, the junction kept 1 base outside the gene matches. CDR3 DNA sequence: TGCGCCAGCAGCCAACGACAGGGGAATTCACCCCTCCACTTT. Its protein is CASSQRQGNSPLHF.

In this sample, this clonotype turned up a few times. The V call is TRBV5-6, the J call TRBJ2-5; 8 nucleotides agree with TRBD2. Germline V lookup: CDR1 SGHDT, CDR2 YYEEEE. V lost 4 bases to trimming and J lost 1 base; unmatched junction nucleotides: 3. The CDR3 sequence is 14 residues long. CDR3 DNA: TGTGCCAGCAGCCGCGGACTAGCCCAAGAGACCCAGTACTTC. It translates to CASSRGLAQETQYF.

Only a few counts were recorded for this clonotype. The chain employs TRBV6-1 and TRBJ2-5; a weak D match, TRBD1 (5 bases). The CDR3 is made up of 16 amino acids. Germline lookup yields CDR1 MNHNS and CDR2 SASEGT. V lost 3 bases and J 1 base, leaving 15 bases between the germline ends. The CDR3 coding sequence is TGTGCCAGCAGTGAGGGGCAGCCTTTGGCCCAAGAGACCCAGTACTTC. This translates into CASSEGQPLAQETQYF.

This chain uses TRBV27 with TRBJ2-1; 12 nucleotides match TRBD2. The trim removed 3 bases at V and 4 bases at J, leaving 4 bases unmatched. The CDR3 loop spans 16 amino acids. Looked up from germline, CDR1 is MNHEY and CDR2 is SMNVEV (reference sequence). Here the CDR3 reads CASSFRTSGVYNEQFF. CDR3 nucleotides: TGTGCCAGCAGTTTTCGGACTAGCGGGGTATACAATGAGCAGTTCTTC.

This clonotype turned up a few times. V is TRBV21-1 and J is TRBJ1-5; TRBD1 is the table's D call, not checked against the DNA. TRBV21-1 is shown as a pseudogene. The length of the CDR3 is 16 residues. The DNA for the CDR3 is TGTGCCAGCAGCCGGAAGCGGGCGACAGGTGATCAGCCCCAGCATTTT. This gives the protein CASSRKRATGDQPQHF.

This clonotype was seen at least ten times. The J gene is TRBJ2-7, the V gene TRBV7-6; no clear D gene. Looked up from germline, CDR1 is SGHVS and CDR2 is FNYEAQ. Trimming stripped 0 bases from V and 9 bases from J, with 18 bases between. CDR3 length equals 15 residues. CDR3 region: CASSLADGLISRQYF. CDR3 sequence (DNA): TGTGCCAGCAGCTTAGCGGATGGTCTGATTTCTCGGCAGTACTTC.

The chain uses TRBV6-1 and TRBJ1-1; no firm D call. The CDR3 loop spans 14 amino acids. Trimming removed 7 bases at V and 5 bases at J, with 17 bases between. The germline V gene encodes CDR1 MNHNS and CDR2 SASEGT. The CDR3 reads CASTDSGGGTEAFF. The DNA for the CDR3 is TGTGCCAGCACCGATTCGGGCGGAGGGACTGAAGCTTTCTTT.

At least ten counts were recorded for this clonotype. The V call is TRBV10-2, the J call TRBJ2-1; a weak D match, TRBD1 (6 bases). From germline, CDR1 is WSHSY and CDR2 SAAADI. The germline V and J ends were trimmed by 4 bases and 1 base, with 11 bases remaining between them. This CDR3 region has 15 residues. The CDR3 sequence is CASSANRVSYNEQFF. In DNA form, the CDR3 reads TGCGCCAGCAGTGCCAACAGGGTTTCCTACAATGAGCAGTTCTTC.

The table lists this clonotype with many counts. The rearrangement links TRBV6-2 or TRBV6-3 to TRBJ1-2; D is unresolved. The germline V and J ends were trimmed by 5 bases and 1 base, with 8 bases remaining between them. The CDR3 extends over 13 amino acids. Germline V gene sequence: CDR1 MNHEY, CDR2 SVGEGT. As DNA, the CDR3 is TGTGCCAGCAGTCCCAAGGTTAACTATGGCTACACCTTC. Translation gives CASSPKVNYGYTF.

This clonotype was seen more than once but under ten times. The chain uses TRBV29-1 and TRBJ2-7, with 7 nucleotides matching TRBD1. The germline V gene encodes CDR1 SQVTM and CDR2 ANQGSEA. This CDR3 has 13 amino acids. V lost 7 bases and J lost 2; bases outside the gene matches: 8. The CDR3 protein is CSARDSDAYEQYF. CDR3 nucleotide sequence: TGCAGCGCTCGGGACAGCGATGCCTACGAGCAGTACTTC.

This clonotype was counted only a few times. The rearrangement links TRBV2 to TRBJ1-6; possible D gene TRBD1, 5 bases. V lost 6 bases and J 8 bases, leaving 11 bases between the germline ends. This CDR3 is 13 amino acids long. Germline V gives CDR1 SNHLY, CDR2 FYNNEI. The CDR3 here is CASRLDSDSPLHF. The CDR3 DNA follows: TGTGCCAGCAGGCTCGACAGCGATTCACCCCTCCACTTT.

CDR3 sequence: CASSPRDSRSSPLHF. The CDR3 DNA reads as TGTGCCAGCAGCCCCCGGGACAGTAGATCTTCACCCCTCCACTTT. This sequence joins TRBV7-2 and TRBJ1-6; TRBD1 agrees at 7 bases. The trim removed 5 bases at V and 9 bases at J, leaving 10 bases unmatched. CDR1 and CDR2 from the germline V gene are SGHTA and FQGNSA. CDR3 length: 15 residues.

This clonotype was observed a few times. The chain is built from TRBV15 and TRBJ2-2, with a possible D match to TRBD2 (5 bases). The V gene lost 3 bases and the J gene lost 0 bases, with 14 bases spanning the gap. Germline V gives CDR1 LNHNV, CDR2 YYDKDF (reference sequence). The CDR3 has 17 residues. DNA for the CDR3: TGTGCCACCAGCAGGTCTTGGACCGGGACGAACACCGGGGAGCTGTTTTTT. The encoded protein is CATSRSWTGTNTGELFF. The full variable domain, with the rest looked up from reference TRBV15 and TRBJ2-2, is DAMVIQNPRYQVTQFGKPVTLSCSQTLNHNVMYWYQQKSSQAPKLLFHYYDKDFNNEADTPDNFQSRRPNTSFCFLDIRSPGLGDTAMYLCATSRSWTGTNTGELFFGEGSRLTVL.